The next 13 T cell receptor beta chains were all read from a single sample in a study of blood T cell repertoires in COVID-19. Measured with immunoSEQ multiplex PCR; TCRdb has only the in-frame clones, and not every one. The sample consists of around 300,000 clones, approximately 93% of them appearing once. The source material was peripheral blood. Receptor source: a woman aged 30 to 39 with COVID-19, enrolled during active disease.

CDR3 sequence: CASSQEPLDSLNYGYTF. The DNA of the CDR3 is TGCGCCAGCAGCCAAGAACCTCTTGACAGCCTTAACTATGGCTACACCTTC. V is TRBV4-1 and J is TRBJ1-2, with D tentatively TRBD1 (5 bases). Germline CDR1 MGHRA, CDR2 YSYEKL. This CDR3 comprises 17 residues. V was clipped by 0 bases and J by 1 base, with 15 bases between them.

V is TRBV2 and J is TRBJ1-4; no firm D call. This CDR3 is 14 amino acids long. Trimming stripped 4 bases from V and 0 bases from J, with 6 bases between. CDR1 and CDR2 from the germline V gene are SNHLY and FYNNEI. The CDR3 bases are TGTGCCAGCAGTGTATTAACAACTAATGAAAAACTGTTTTTT. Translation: CASSVLTTNEKLFF.

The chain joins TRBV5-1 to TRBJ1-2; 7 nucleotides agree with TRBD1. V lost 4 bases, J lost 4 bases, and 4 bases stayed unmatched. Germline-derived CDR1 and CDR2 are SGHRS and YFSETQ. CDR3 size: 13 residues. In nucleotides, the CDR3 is TGCGCCAGCAGCCTGGGACAGAGCTATGGCTACACCTTC. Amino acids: CASSLGQSYGYTF.

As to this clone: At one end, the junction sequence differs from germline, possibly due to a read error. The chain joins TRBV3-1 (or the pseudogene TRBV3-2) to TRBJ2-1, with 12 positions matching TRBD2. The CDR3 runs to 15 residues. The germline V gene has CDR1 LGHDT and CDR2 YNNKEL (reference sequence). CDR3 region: CASSQAPTSGSPPIF. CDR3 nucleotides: TGTGCCAGCAGCCAGGCCCCGACTAGCGGGAGCCCGCCTATCTTC.

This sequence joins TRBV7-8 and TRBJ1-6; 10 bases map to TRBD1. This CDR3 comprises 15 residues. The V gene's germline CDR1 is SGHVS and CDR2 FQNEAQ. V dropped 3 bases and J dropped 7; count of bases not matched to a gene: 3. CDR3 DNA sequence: TGTGCCAGCAGCTTCCAGGGACAGGGGAATTCACCCCTCCACTTT. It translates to CASSFQGQGNSPLHF.

The CDR3 here is CATSNPGSAEAFF. The CDR3 nucleotides read TGTGCCACCAGCAACCCGGGGAGCGCTGAAGCTTTCTTT. The chain links TRBV15 to TRBJ1-1; no clear D gene. Germline-derived CDR1 and CDR2 are LNHNV and YYDKDF (reference sequence). The CDR3 is 13 residues long. The V gene lost 4 bases and the J gene lost 6 bases, with 12 bases spanning the gap.

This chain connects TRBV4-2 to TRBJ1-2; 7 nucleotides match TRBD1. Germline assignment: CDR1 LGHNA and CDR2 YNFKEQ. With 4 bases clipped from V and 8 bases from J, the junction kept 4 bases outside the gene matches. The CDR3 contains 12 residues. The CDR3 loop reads CASSLLQGGYTF. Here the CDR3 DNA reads TGTGCCAGCAGCCTATTACAGGGGGGCTACACCTTC.

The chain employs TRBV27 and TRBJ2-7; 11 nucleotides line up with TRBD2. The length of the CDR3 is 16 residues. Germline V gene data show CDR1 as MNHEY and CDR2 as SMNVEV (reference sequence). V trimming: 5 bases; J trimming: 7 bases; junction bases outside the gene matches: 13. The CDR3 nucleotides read TGTGCCAGCAGTATGACGTTAGCGGGAGGGTCTGGGGAGCAGTACTTC. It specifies CASSMTLAGGSGEQYF.

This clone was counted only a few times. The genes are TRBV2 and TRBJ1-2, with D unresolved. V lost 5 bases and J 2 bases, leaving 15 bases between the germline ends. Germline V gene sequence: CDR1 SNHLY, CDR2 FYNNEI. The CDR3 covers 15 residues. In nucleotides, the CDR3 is TGTGCCAGCAGTCTATCCCATCAGGTGAACTATGGCTACACCTTC. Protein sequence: CASSLSHQVNYGYTF.

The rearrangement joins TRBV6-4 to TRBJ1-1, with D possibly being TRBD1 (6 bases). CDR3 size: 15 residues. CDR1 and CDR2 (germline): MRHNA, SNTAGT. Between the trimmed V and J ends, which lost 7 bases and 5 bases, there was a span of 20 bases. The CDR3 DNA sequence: TGTGCCAGCAAAAGCTCGCAGGGCCAGGGGACTGAAGCTTTCTTT. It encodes CASKSSQGQGTEAFF.

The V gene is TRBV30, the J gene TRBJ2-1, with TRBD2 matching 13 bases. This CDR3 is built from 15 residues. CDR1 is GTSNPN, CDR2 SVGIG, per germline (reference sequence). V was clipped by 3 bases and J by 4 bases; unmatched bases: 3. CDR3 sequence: CAWSQTSGGYNEQFF. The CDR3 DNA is TGTGCCTGGAGCCAGACTAGCGGGGGGTACAATGAGCAGTTCTTC.

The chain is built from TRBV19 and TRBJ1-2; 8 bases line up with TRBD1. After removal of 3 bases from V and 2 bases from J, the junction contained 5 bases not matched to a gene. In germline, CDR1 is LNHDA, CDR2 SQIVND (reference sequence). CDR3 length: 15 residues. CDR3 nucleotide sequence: TGTGCCAGTAGTATTGACAGGGGACGGAACTATGGCTACACCTTC. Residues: CASSIDRGRNYGYTF.

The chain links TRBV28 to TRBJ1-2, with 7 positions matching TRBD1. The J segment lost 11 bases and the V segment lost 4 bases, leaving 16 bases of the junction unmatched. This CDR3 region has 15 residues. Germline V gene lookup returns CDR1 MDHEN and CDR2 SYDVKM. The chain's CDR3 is CASSSTGGQLRGYTF. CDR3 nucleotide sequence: TGTGCCAGCAGTTCTACCGGGGGACAGCTCAGAGGGTACACCTTC.